A single sample is the source of the 9 T cell receptor beta chains below, sequenced in a study of T-cell reconstitution after alpha-beta-depleted transplantation in children. The authors prepared the TCRbeta library with unique molecular identifiers. TCRdb called the PCR reads again in MiXCR, with one record for every CDR3 protein. The profile shows 600,000 to 700,000 distinct CDR3 sequences, approximately 16% of them singletons. Specimen: PBMCs from the stem cell graft donor, collected from the stem cell graft. The receptors come from a human donor who donated a stem cell graft to a child with acute myeloid leukemia.

V gene TRBV12-3 or TRBV12-4 combines with J gene TRBJ2-7; TRBD2 agrees at 9 bases. The J segment lost 4 bases and the V segment lost 6 bases, leaving 13 bases of the junction unmatched. The CDR3 consists of 16 residues. In nucleotides, the CDR3 is TGTGCCAGCAGCCCCCCAGGAGCGGGGGGCAAGTACGAGCAGTACTTC. Residues: CASSPPGAGGKYEQYF.

This clonotype was counted only a few times. CDR3 amino acids: CSVEGAEGRNTEAFF. The CDR3, as DNA: TGCAGCGTTGAAGGGGCCGAGGGTAGGAACACTGAAGCTTTCTTT. The chain combines TRBV29-1 with TRBJ1-1; D unresolved. The CDR3 consists of 15 residues. V was pared by 1 base and J by 1 base, with 13 bases between. Germline V gene sequence: CDR1 SQVTM, CDR2 ANQGSEA.

V usage is TRBV12-3 or TRBV12-4 and J usage is TRBJ2-1; a weak D match, TRBD2 (6 bases). The V gene lost 4 bases and the J gene lost 7 bases, with 17 bases spanning the gap. The CDR3 loop spans 15 amino acids. The CDR3: CASSSPGLGINEQFF. CDR3 coding DNA: TGTGCCAGCAGTTCCCCGGGACTGGGGATTAATGAGCAGTTCTTC.

Many counts were recorded for this clonotype. The chain links TRBV18 to TRBJ2-3, with a weak D call TRBD1 (5 bases). The CDR3 spans 15 residues. The ends were cut back, 2 bases at V and 1 base at J, with 10 bases in the middle. Germline V gene sequence: CDR1 KGHSH, CDR2 LQKENI. The CDR3 spells CASSPGAGRTDTQYF. For the CDR3, the DNA is TGTGCCAGCTCACCAGGGGCAGGCCGCACAGATACGCAGTATTTT. Filled out from reference TRBV18 and TRBJ2-3, the complete variable domain reads NAGVMQNPRHLVRRRGQEARLRCSPMKGHSHVYWYRQLPEEGLKFMVYLQKENIIDESGMPKERFSAEFPKEGPSILRIQQVVRGDSAAYFCASSPGAGRTDTQYFGPGTRLTVL.

The CDR3: CASSLSILINEQFF. CDR3 bases: TGTGCCAGCAGTTTATCGATTCTTATAAATGAGCAGTTCTTC. The J gene is TRBJ2-1, the V gene TRBV27; D remains unclear. CDR3 size: 14 residues. The V gene lost 0 bases and the J gene lost 7 bases, with 10 bases spanning the gap. Germline V gene sequence: CDR1 MNHEY, CDR2 SMNVEV (reference sequence).

The chain is built from TRBV4-1 and TRBJ1-1, with 8 nucleotides matching TRBD1. This CDR3 comprises 14 residues. V was pared by 5 bases and J by 6 bases, with 8 bases of the junction left unmatched. Germline V CDR1 and CDR2: MGHRA, YSYEKL. The CDR3 here is CASSLTGAEAEAFF. CDR3 in DNA: TGCGCCAGCAGCTTGACAGGGGCGGAGGCTGAAGCTTTCTTT.

As to this clonotype: A much larger clone differs from this one at a single base, so this may be a read error. This chain uses TRBV20-1 with TRBJ2-1; 16 bases fit TRBD2. The CDR3 length is 18 residues. Germline values: CDR1 DFQATT, CDR2 SNEGSKA (reference sequence). The CDR3 DNA is TGCAGTGCTATACCGGGACTAGCGGGGGGGCAATCCTACAATGACCAGTTCTTC. Translated, it gives CSAIPGLAGGQSYNDQFF.

V and J are TRBV30 and TRBJ2-3, with unresolved D. CDR1 and CDR2 from the germline V gene are GTSNPN and SVGIG (reference sequence). The V gene lost 2 bases and the J gene lost 4 bases, with 16 bases spanning the gap. This CDR3 contains 15 residues. The CDR3 is CAWSRAVKTPDTQYF. CDR3 DNA sequence: TGTGCCTGGAGTCGGGCGGTAAAGACCCCAGATACGCAGTATTTT.

This clonotype was counted a few times. V gene TRBV10-3 combines with J gene TRBJ2-2; D not resolved. Germline CDR1 is ENHRY and CDR2 is SYGVKD. V lost 3 bases and J 0 bases, leaving 8 bases between the germline ends. This CDR3 spans 15 amino acids. In DNA, the CDR3 is TGTGCCATCAGTGAAAGGGTCGCGAACACCGGGGAGCTGTTTTTT. It specifies CAISERVANTGELFF.